One and the same sample provided the 15 T cell receptor beta chains below, sequenced in a study of metastatic and nonmetastatic thyroid tumors. TCRdb reanalyzed the PCR reads with MiXCR. The sample includes approximately 20,000 clones, 34% of them seen just once. All patients were untreated before thyroid surgery. Sequenced material: tumor tissue. These receptors came from a male donor with papillary thyroid cancer or a benign thyroid nodule (not recorded which). Some clones in this sample may be carry-over from other donors' samples.

In this sample, this clone turned up a few times. This sequence joins TRBV15 and TRBJ1-2; a possible D gene is TRBD1 (5 bases). V was clipped by 3 bases and J by 4 bases, with 12 bases between them. Germline loops: CDR1 LNHNV, CDR2 YYDKDF (reference sequence). This CDR3 comprises 14 residues. CDR3 protein: CATSSSRVSYGYTF. For the CDR3, the DNA is TGTGCCACCAGCAGTTCCAGGGTTTCCTATGGCTACACCTTC.

This clone was seen a handful of times. A single base separates this from a much larger clone, so it may be a read error. The rearrangement uses TRBV5-1 and TRBJ2-3; D is unclear. CDR3 length: 14 amino acids. V was cut by 6 bases and J by 4 bases, with 15 bases left in between. Per the germline V gene, CDR1 is SGHRS and CDR2 is YFSETQ. The CDR3 bases are TGCGCCAGCATTGAGACTGGGTGGTCAGATACGCAGTATTTT. It is translated as CASIETGWSDTQYF.

This clone is labeled as medium-sized (0.01 to 0.1%). This chain uses TRBV20-1 with TRBJ2-6; no reliable D call. The CDR3 covers 19 residues. Trimming cost V 2 bases and J 0 bases, with 20 bases left between them. Germline V gene data show CDR1 as DFQATT and CDR2 as SNEGSKA (reference sequence). The CDR3 region has the DNA TGCAGTGCTAGACCGCCCCCACCTAGGACCACCTCTGGGGCCAACGTCCTGACTTTC. As protein: CSARPPPPRTTSGANVLTF.

This chain uses TRBV15 with TRBJ1-5; a weak D match, TRBD1 (6 bases). There are 14 residues in the CDR3. V lost 2 bases to trimming and J lost 4 bases, with 9 bases between them. Germline CDR1 LNHNV, CDR2 YYDKDF (reference sequence). CDR3 residues: CATSRTGSNQPQHF. The CDR3, as DNA: TGTGCCACCAGCAGAACAGGGAGTAATCAGCCCCAGCATTTT.

With respect to this clone: Mismatch with germline at one junction end may stem from a read error. The chain couples TRBV2 to TRBJ1-2; 8 nucleotides line up with TRBD1. Germline lookup yields CDR1 SNHLY and CDR2 FYNNEI. The CDR3 sequence is 13 residues long. CDR3 in DNA: TGTGCCAGCAGTGTGCAGGGGGCTGTTGGCTCCACCTTC. Residues: CASSVQGAVGSTF. The complete variable domain, with remaining parts taken from reference TRBV2 and TRBJ1-2, reads EPEVTQTPSHQVTQMGQEVILRCVPISNHLYFYWYRQILGQKVEFLVSFYNNEISEKSEIFDDQFSVERPDGSNFTLKIRSTKLEDSAMYFCASSVQGAVGSTFGSGTRLTVV.

This clone was observed many times. Here the CDR3 reads CASSPIFWGKNTGELFF. The CDR3 DNA sequence: TGTGCCAGCTCACCAATCTTCTGGGGGAAAAACACCGGGGAGCTGTTTTTT. V usage is TRBV18 and J usage is TRBJ2-2; D could derive from TRBD1 or TRBD2 (5 bases each). Trimming removed 2 bases from V and 2 bases from J, with 15 bases in between. The germline CDR1 and CDR2 sequences are KGHSH and LQKENI. This CDR3 is 17 amino acids long.

This clone was detected many times. This sequence joins TRBV5-8 and TRBJ2-3, with 7 bases lining up with TRBD1. The J segment lost 4 bases and the V segment lost 4 bases, leaving 9 bases of the junction unmatched. CDR3 length equals 15 residues. Per the germline V gene, CDR1 is SGHTS and CDR2 is YDEGEE. The CDR3 loop is CASSEGQTHADTQYF. In nucleotides, the CDR3 is TGTGCCAGCAGCGAGGGACAGACGCACGCAGATACGCAGTATTTT.

This clone was found many times. A clone one base away is much larger, so this may be a read error. The same CDR3 arises from other DNA sequences in this sample as well. This rearrangement joins TRBV27 to TRBJ1-5; tentative D call: TRBD1 (5 bases). Per germline, CDR1 MNHEY and CDR2 SMNVEV (reference sequence). The CDR3 has 16 amino acids. The germline V and J ends were trimmed by 1 base and 3 bases, with 13 bases remaining between them. DNA of the CDR3: TGTGCCAGCAGTTTATTCGTGACTGGGGCCAATCAGCCCCAGCATTTT. This gives the protein CASSLFVTGANQPQHF.

This clone showed up many times. V is TRBV18 and J is TRBJ1-4; D is uncertain. The CDR3 is 14 amino acids. V was cut by 6 bases and J by 7 bases, with 15 bases left in between. Germline assignment: CDR1 KGHSH and CDR2 LQKENI. CDR3 region: CASSLGGKGEKLFF. Here the CDR3 DNA reads TGTGCCAGCTCTCTCGGAGGGAAGGGTGAAAAACTGTTTTTT.

This chain uses TRBV20-1 with TRBJ2-3, with TRBD2 matching 9 bases. This CDR3 comprises 16 residues. Germline V gene sequence: CDR1 DFQATT, CDR2 SNEGSKA (reference sequence). V was clipped by 1 base and J by 2 bases; unmatched bases: 7. The CDR3 region is CSARVSGLALTDTQYF. The CDR3 DNA reads TGCAGTGCTAGAGTCTCCGGACTAGCGCTCACAGATACGCAGTATTTT.

This clone was seen at least ten times. A much larger clone differs by one base, so this may be a read error. At the DNA level, this CDR3 is encoded by other sequences in the same sample as well. This chain joins TRBV20-1 and TRBJ2-3; 11 nucleotides match TRBD2. V trimming: 6 bases; J trimming: 3 bases; junction bases outside the gene matches: 8. Per germline, CDR1 DFQATT and CDR2 SNEGSKA (reference sequence). The CDR3 loop spans 15 amino acids. Here the CDR3 reads CSASRLAGGTDTQYF. CDR3 nucleotide sequence: TGCAGTGCCTCCCGCCTAGCGGGAGGAACAGATACGCAGTATTTT.

This clone was picked up one time. The V call is TRBV2, the J call TRBJ2-7; tentative D call: TRBD2 (5 bases). V dropped 9 bases and J dropped 10 bases, with 22 bases sitting between them. The CDR3 sequence is 13 residues long. CDR1 and CDR2 (germline): SNHLY, FYNNEI. The CDR3 bases are TGTGCCAGAGACTACGAAGGCTCCTACGCTCAGTACTTC. Its translation: CARDYEGSYAQYF.

This clone was seen a single time. The chain is built from TRBV11-2 and TRBJ2-3, with D possibly being TRBD1 (5 bases). Germline V gene lookup returns CDR1 SGHAT and CDR2 FQNNGV. The CDR3 extends over 16 amino acids. V lost 5 bases and J lost 2, with 17 bases in between. The CDR3 sequence: CASSPGIGPSTDTQYF. The CDR3 DNA reads TGTGCCAGCAGCCCAGGGATTGGGCCCTCCACAGATACGCAGTATTTT. The full variable domain, in which reference TRBV11-2 and TRBJ2-3 provide the parts outside the CDR3, is EAGVAQSPRYKIIEKRQSVAFWCNPISGHATLYWYQQILGQGPKLLIQFQNNGVVDDSQLPKDRFSAERLKGVDSTLKIQPAKLEDSAVYLCASSPGIGPSTDTQYFGPGTRLTVL.

The rearrangement links TRBV6-1 to TRBJ2-7; D not certain. Germline CDR1 and CDR2: MNHNS and SASEGT. V shed 8 bases and J shed 0 bases, with 8 bases lying between them. The CDR3 length is 12 residues. The CDR3, as DNA: TGTGCCAGCTTGAAGTCCTCCTACGAGCAGTACTTC. Protein sequence: CASLKSSYEQYF.

This clone occurred once. Compared with germline, one end of the junction differs, possibly owing to a read error. The same CDR3 also results from other DNA sequences found in this sample. The chain combines TRBV6-1 with TRBJ2-5, with D possibly TRBD1 on 7 matching bases. Germline CDR1 reads MNHNS; CDR2 reads SASEGT. This CDR3 is 17 amino acids long. CDR3 DNA sequence: TGTGCAAGCAGGGCCCGGACAGGTGGCGCAGGGGGGGAGACCCAGTACTTC. Protein product: CASRARTGGAGGETQYF.